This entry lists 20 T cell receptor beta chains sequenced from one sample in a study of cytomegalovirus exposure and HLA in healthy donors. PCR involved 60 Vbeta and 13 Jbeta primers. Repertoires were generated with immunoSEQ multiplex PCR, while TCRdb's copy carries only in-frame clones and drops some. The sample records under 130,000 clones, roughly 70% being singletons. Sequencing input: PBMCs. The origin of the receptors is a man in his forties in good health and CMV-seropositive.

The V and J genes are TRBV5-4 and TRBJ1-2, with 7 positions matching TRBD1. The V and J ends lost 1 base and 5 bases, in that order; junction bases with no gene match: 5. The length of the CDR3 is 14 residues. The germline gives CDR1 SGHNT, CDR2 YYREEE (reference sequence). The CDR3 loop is CASSLLGQTYGYTF. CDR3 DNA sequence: TGTGCCAGCAGCTTGTTGGGACAGACATATGGCTACACCTTC.

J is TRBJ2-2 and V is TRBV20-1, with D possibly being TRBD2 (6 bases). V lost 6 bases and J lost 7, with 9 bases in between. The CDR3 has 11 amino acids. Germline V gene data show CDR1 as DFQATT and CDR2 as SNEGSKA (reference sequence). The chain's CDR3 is CSAPGDGELFF. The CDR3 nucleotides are TGCAGTGCCCCGGGGGACGGGGAGCTGTTTTTT.

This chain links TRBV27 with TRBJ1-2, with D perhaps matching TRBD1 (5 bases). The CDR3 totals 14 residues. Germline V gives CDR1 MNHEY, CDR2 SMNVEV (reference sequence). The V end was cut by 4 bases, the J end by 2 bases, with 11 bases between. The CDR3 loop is CASSSTAPNYGYTF. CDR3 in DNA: TGTGCCAGCAGTTCGACAGCGCCCAACTATGGCTACACCTTC.

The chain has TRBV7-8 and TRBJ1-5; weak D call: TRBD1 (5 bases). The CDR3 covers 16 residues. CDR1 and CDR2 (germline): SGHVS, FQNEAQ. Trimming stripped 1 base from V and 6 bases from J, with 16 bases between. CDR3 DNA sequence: TGTGCCAGCAGCTTAGGCCCCACAGGTGTTGTTCAGCCCCAGCATTTT. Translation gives CASSLGPTGVVQPQHF.

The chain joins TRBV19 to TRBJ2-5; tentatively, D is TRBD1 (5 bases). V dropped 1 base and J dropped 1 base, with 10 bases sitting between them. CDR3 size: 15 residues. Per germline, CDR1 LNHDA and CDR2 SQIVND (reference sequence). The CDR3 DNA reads TGTGCCAGTAGTATAGGGCAAGGGGTCCAAGAGACCCAGTACTTC. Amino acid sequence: CASSIGQGVQETQYF.

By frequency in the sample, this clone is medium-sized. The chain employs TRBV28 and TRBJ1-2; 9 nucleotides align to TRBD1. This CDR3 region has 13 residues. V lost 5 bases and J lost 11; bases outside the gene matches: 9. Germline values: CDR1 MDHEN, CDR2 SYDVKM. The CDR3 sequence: CASSRTGDKWYTF. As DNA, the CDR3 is TGTGCCAGCAGTCGGACAGGGGATAAATGGTACACCTTC.

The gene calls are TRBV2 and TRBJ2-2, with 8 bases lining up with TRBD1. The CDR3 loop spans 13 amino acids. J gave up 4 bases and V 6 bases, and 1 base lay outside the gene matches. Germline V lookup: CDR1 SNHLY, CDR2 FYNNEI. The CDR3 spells CASRTGATGELFF. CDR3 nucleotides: TGTGCCAGCAGGACAGGGGCCACCGGGGAGCTGTTTTTT.

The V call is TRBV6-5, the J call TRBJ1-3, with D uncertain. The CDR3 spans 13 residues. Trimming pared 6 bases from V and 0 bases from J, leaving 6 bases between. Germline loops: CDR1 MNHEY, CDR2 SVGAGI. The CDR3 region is CASSRFSGNTIYF. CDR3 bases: TGTGCCAGCAGCCGTTTCTCTGGAAACACCATATATTTT.

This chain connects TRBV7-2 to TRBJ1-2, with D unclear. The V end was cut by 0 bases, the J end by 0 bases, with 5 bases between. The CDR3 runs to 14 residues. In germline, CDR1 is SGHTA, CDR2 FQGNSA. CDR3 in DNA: TGTGCCAGCAGCTTAGCTGGGCCTAACTATGGCTACACCTTC. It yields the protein CASSLAGPNYGYTF.

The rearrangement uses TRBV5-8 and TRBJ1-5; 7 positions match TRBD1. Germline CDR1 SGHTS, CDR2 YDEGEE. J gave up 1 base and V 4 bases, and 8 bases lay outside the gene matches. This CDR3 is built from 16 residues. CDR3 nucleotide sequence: TGTGCCAGCAGCGCAGAAAAGGGACAGAGCAATCAGCCCCAGCATTTT. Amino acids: CASSAEKGQSNQPQHF.

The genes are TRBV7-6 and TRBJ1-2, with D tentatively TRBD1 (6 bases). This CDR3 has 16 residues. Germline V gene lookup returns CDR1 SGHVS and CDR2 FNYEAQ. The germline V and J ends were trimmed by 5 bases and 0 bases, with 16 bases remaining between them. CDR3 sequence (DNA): TGTGCCAGCAGCCCCCAGAGGACAGCTACTAACTATGGCTACACCTTC. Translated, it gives CASSPQRTATNYGYTF.

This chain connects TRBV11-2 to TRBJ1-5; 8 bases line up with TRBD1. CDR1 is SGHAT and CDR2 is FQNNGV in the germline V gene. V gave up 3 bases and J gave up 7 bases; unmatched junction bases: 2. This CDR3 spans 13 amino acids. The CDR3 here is CASSFGTGQPQHF. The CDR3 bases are TGTGCCAGCAGCTTCGGGACAGGACAGCCCCAGCATTTT.

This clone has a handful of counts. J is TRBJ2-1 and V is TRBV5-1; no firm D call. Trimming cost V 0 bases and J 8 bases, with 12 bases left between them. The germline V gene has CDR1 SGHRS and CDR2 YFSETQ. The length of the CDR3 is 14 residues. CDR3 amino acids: CASSLVRSIHEQFF. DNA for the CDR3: TGCGCCAGCAGCTTGGTAAGGAGTATCCATGAGCAGTTCTTC.

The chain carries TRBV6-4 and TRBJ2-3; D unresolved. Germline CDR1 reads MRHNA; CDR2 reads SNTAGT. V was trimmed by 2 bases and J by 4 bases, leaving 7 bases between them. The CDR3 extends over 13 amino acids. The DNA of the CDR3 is TGTGCCAGCAGTGACCAGTCAGCAGATACGCAGTATTTT. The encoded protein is CASSDQSADTQYF.

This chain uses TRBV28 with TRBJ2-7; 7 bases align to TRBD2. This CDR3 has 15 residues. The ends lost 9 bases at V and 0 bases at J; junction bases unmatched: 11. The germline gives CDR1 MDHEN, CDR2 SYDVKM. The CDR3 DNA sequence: TGTGCCAGTATGTACTCAGCGGGACCCTCCTACGAGCAGTACTTC. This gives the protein CASMYSAGPSYEQYF.

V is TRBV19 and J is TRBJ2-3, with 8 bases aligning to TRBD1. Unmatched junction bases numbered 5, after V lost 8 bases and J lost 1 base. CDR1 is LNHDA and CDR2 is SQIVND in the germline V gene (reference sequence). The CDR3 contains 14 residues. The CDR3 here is CASSPDRGTDTQYF. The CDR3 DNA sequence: TGTGCCAGTTCACCGGACAGGGGCACAGATACGCAGTATTTT.

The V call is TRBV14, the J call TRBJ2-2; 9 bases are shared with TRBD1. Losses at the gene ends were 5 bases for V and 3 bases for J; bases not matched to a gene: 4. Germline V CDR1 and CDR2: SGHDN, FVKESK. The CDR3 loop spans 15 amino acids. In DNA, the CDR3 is TGTGCCAGCAGCTTACGGGACAGGGACACCGGGGAGCTGTTTTTT. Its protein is CASSLRDRDTGELFF.

The CDR3 spells CASSLDRDRPQHF. The CDR3 bases are TGTGCCAGCAGCTTAGACCGGGACAGGCCCCAGCATTTT. V is TRBV7-2 and J is TRBJ1-5, with TRBD1 matching over 7 bases. With V trimmed by 1 base and J by 9 bases, 3 bases remained unmatched. The length of the CDR3 is 13 residues. Germline V CDR1 and CDR2: SGHTA, FQGNSA.

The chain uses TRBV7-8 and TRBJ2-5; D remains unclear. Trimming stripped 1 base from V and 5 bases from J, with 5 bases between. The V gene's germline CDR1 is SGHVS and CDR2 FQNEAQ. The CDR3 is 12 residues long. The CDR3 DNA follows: TGTGCCAGCAGCTTAGACTGGGAGACCCAGTACTTC. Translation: CASSLDWETQYF.

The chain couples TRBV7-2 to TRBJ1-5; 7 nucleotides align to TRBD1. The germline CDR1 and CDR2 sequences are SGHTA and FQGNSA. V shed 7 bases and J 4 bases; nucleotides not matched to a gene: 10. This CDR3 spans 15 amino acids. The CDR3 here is CASTLYRDSNQPQHF. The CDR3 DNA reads TGTGCCAGCACCCTATACCGGGACAGTAATCAGCCCCAGCATTTT.